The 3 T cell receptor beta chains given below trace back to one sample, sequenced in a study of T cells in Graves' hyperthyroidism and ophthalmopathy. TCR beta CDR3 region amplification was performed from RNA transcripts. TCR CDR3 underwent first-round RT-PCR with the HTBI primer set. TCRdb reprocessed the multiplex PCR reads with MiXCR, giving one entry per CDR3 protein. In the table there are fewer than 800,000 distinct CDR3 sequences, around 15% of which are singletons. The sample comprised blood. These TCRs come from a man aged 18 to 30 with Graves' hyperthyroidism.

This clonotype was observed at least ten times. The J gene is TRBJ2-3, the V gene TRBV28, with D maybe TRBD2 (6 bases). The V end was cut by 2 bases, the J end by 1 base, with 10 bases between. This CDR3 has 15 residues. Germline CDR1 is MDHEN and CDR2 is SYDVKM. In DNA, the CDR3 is TGTGCCAGCAGTTTAGAAGCTAGCGGCACAGATACGCAGTATTTT. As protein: CASSLEASGTDTQYF. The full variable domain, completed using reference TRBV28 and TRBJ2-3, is DVKVTQSSRYLVKRTGEKVFLECVQDMDHENMFWYRQDPGLGLRLIYFSYDVKMKEKGDIPEGYSVSREKKERFSLILESASTNQTSMYLCASSLEASGTDTQYFGPGTRLTVL.

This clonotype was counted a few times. This CDR3 is CASSDPKREITDTQYF. The CDR3, as DNA: TGTGCCAGCAGTGACCCTAAGAGGGAAATCACAGATACGCAGTATTTT. The chain combines TRBV25-1 with TRBJ2-3, with D possibly being TRBD2 (5 bases). Germline lookup yields CDR1 MGHDK and CDR2 SYGVNS. CDR3 length: 16 residues. V was pared by 3 bases and J by 2 bases, with 15 bases between. Together with reference TRBV25-1 and TRBJ2-3, the CDR3 gives the full variable domain: EADIYQTPRYLVIGTGKKITLECSQTMGHDKMYWYQQDPGMELHLIHYSYGVNSTEKGDLSSESTVSRIRTEHFPLTLESARPSHTSQYLCASSDPKREITDTQYFGPGTRLTVL.

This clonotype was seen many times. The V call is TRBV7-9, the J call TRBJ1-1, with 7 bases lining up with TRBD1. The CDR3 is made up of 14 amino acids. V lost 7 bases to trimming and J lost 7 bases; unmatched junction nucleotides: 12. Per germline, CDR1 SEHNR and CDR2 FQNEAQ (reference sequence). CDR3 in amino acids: CASTQFPGTVEAFF. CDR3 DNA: TGTGCCAGCACCCAATTTCCTGGGACAGTTGAAGCTTTCTTT.